The clone carrying this T cell receptor (beta chain) has only one observation. The germline V gene encodes CDR1 MDHEN and CDR2 SYDVKM. The CDR3 contains 17 residues. V gave up 2 bases and J gave up 2 bases; unmatched junction bases: 6. This sample is drawn from a study of blood T cell repertoires in COVID-19. About the research overall: Some COVID-19 samples were acute and others convalescent; all came from the United States, Italy and Spain. Sources were T cells, B-cell-depleted T cells, or PBMCs; the material itself was cDNA or gDNA.

Per the authors' pipeline: By means of reference gene primer amplification, nucleated cell counts were estimated. Produced via immunoSEQ multiplex PCR; TCRdb's table is partial and in-frame only. The DNA gave D and trimming, while V, J and clone size come from that table. Altogether some 200,000 clones are present, about 89% being singletons, with the ten largest covering 4% to 5.5%. The clonotype was recovered from a woman between 40 and 55 years old with acute or convalescent COVID-19. The rearrangement joins TRBV28 to TRBJ2-6; 7 nucleotides align to TRBD2. Sample: peripheral blood. The CDR3 nucleotides are TGTGCCAGCAGTTTACTGGTCGCGGGAGCTGGGGCCAACGTCCTGACTTTC. The encoded protein is CASSLLVAGAGANVLTF.